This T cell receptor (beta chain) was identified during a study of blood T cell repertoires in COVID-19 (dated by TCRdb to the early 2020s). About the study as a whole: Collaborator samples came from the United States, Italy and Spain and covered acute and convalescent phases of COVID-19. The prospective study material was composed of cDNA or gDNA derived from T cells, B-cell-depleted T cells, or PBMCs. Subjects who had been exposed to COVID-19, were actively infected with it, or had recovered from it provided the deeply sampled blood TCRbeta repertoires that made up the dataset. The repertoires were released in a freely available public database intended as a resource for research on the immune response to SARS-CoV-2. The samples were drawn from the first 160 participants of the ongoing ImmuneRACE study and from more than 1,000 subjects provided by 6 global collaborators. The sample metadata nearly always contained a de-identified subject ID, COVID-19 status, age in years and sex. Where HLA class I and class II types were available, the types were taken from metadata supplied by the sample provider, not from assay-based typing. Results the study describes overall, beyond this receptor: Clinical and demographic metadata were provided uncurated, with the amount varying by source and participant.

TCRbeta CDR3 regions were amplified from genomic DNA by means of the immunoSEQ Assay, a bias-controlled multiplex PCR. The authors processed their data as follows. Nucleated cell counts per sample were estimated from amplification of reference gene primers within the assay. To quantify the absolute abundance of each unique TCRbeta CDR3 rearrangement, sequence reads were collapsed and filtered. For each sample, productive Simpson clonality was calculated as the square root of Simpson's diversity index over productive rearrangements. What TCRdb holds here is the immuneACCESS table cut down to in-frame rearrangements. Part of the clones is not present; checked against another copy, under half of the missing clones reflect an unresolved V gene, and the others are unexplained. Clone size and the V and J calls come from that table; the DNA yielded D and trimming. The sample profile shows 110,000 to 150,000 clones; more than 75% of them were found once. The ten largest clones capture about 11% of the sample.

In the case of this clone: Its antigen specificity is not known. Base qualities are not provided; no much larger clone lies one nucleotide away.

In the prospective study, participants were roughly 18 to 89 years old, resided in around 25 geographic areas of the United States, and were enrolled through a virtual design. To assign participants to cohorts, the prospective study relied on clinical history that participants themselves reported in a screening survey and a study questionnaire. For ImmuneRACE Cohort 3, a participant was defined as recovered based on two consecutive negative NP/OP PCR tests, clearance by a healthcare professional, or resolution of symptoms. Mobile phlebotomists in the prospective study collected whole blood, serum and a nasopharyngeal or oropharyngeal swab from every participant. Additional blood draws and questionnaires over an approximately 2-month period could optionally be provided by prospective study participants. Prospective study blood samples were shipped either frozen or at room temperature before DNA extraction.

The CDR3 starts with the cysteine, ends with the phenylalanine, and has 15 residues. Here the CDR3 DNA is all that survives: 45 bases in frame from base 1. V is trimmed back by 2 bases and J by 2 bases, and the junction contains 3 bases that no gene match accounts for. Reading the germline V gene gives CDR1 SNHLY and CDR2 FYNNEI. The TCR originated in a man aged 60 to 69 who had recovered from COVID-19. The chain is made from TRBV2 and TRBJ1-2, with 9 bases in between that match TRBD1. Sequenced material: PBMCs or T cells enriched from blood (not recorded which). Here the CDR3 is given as CASSEHGQGNYGYTF. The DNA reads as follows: TGTGCCAGCAGTGAACACGGACAGGGGAACTATGGCTACACCTTC.